This is a list of T cell receptor beta chains from one sample in a study of T cell repertoires in cytomegalovirus infection. TCRdb reprocessed the reads via MiXCR and lists one record per CDR3 protein. This sample has 130,000 or so distinct CDR3 sequences, with 5% to 6.5% found just once. Source material: PBMCs. All receptors come from a human donor in good health (CMV status not recorded). Some clones in this sample may be carry-over from other donors' samples. CDR3s leave out the opening cysteine and the closing phenylalanine or tryptophan. Fields, in order: D gene, V gene, J gene, CDR3 protein. A D gene is named only where the DNA matches it firmly.

NA	TRBV5-4	TRBJ2-2	ASSYDSLGTGELF
NA	TRBV6-2/TRBV6-3	TRBJ2-2	ASSSAYGAGELF
NA	TRBV6-6	TRBJ1-1	ASSYSTRNTEAF
NA	TRBV18	TRBJ2-3	ASSPHREEAQY
NA	TRBV7-9	TRBJ1-1	ASSWEGILWTEAF
TRBD1	TRBV7-2	TRBJ1-6	ASGPAWTGASPLH
NA	TRBV19	TRBJ2-1	ASKRLNEQF
NA	TRBV7-3	TRBJ2-2	ASSSFGGRTGELF
NA	TRBV6-2/TRBV6-3	TRBJ2-7	ASGRALLSYEQY
TRBD1	TRBV6-2/TRBV6-3	TRBJ2-2	ASSKPWDRATGELF
TRBD1	TRBV28	TRBJ2-7	ASGTGTYEQY
NA	TRBV7-2	TRBJ1-1	ASSLEVNTEAF
TRBD1	TRBV4-1	TRBJ1-1	ASRMGTGVTEAF
NA	TRBV7-6	TRBJ1-2	ASSAGNSGYGYT
NA	TRBV10-3	TRBJ2-5	AISEGTWETQY
NA	TRBV7-2	TRBJ2-1	ASSLRGADYNEQF